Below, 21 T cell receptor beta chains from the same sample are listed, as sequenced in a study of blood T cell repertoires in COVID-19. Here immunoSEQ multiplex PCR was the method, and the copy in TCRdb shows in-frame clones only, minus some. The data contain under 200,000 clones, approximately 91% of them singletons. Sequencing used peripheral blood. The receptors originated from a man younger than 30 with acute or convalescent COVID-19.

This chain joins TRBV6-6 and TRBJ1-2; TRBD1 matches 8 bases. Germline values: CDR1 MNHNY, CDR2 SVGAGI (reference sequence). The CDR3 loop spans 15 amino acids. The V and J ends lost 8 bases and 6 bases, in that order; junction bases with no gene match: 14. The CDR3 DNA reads TGTGCCAGCGGGGGAGGGGACAGGCTGCAAAATGGCTACACCTTC. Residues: CASGGGDRLQNGYTF.

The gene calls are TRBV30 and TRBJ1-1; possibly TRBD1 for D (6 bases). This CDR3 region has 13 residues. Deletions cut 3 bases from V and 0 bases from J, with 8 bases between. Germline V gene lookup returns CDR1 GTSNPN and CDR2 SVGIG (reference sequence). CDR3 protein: CAWRQGLNTEAFF. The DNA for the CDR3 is TGTGCCTGGAGACAGGGTCTGAACACTGAAGCTTTCTTT.

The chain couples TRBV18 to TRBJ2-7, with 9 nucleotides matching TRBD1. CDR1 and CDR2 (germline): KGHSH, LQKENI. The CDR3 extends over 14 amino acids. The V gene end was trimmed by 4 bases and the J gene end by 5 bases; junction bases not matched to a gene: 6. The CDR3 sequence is CASSLDRGIHEQYF. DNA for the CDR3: TGTGCCAGCTCACTGGACAGGGGTATACACGAGCAGTACTTC.

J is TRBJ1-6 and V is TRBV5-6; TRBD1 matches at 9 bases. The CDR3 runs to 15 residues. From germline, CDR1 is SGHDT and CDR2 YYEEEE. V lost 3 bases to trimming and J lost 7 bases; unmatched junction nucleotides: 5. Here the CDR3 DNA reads TGTGCCAGCAGCTCCCGGGACAGGGAGAATTCACCCCTCCACTTT. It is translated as CASSSRDRENSPLHF.

The DNA for the CDR3 is TGTGCCAGCAGCGCTGGACTAAACGGGGGCACAGATACGCAGTATTTT. Its protein is CASSAGLNGGTDTQYF. The rearrangement uses TRBV9 and TRBJ2-3; tentative D call: TRBD2 (6 bases). This CDR3 has 16 residues. Germline values: CDR1 SGDLS, CDR2 YYNGEE. The V and J ends lost 3 bases and 1 base respectively, with 15 bases between them.

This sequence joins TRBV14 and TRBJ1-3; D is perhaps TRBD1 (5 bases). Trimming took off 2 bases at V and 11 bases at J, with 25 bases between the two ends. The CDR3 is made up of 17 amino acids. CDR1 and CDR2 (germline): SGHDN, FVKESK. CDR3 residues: CASSQLGVKKHGDPIYF. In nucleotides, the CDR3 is TGTGCCAGCAGCCAACTAGGGGTTAAGAAACACGGCGACCCCATATATTTT.

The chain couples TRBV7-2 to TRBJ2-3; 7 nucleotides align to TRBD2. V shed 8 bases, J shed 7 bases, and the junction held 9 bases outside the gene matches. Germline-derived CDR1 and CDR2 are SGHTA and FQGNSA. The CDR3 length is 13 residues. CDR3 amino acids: CASLLPAGYTQYF. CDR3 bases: TGTGCCAGCCTTTTACCAGCGGGATATACGCAGTATTTT.

CDR3 DNA: TGTGCCAGCAGCTTAGTAGGGGGCGGTGAAGCTTTCTTT. Its protein product is CASSLVGGGEAFF. The chain carries TRBV7-9 and TRBJ1-1, with 7 bases matching TRBD1. The CDR3 loop spans 13 amino acids. Per germline, CDR1 SEHNR and CDR2 FQNEAQ (reference sequence). Trimming cost V 1 base and J 7 bases; bases outside gene matches: 3.

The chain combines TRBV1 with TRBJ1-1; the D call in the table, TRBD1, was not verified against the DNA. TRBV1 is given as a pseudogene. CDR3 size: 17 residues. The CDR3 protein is CTSSQETGEGGNTEAFF. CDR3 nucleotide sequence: TGCACCAGCAGCCAAGAAACAGGGGAAGGGGGGAACACTGAAGCTTTCTTT.

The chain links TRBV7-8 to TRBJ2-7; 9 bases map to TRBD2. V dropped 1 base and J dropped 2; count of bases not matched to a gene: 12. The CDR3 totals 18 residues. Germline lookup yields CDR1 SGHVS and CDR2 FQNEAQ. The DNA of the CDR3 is TGTGCCAGCAGCTTAGGAACTAGCGGGCCAGGATACCCCTACGAGCAGTACTTC. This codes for CASSLGTSGPGYPYEQYF.

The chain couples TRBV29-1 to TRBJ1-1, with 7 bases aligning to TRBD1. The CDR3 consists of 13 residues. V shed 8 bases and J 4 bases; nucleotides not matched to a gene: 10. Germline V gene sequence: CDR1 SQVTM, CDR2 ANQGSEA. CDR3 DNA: TGCAGCACGCGACAGGGAGTGGGCACTGAAGCTTTCTTT. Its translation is CSTRQGVGTEAFF.

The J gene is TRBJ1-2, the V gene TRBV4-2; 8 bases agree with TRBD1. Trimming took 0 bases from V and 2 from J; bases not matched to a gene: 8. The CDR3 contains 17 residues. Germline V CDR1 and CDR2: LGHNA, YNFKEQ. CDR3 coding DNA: TGTGCCAGCAGCCAAGATTTCGGACAGGGTTTGAACTATGGCTACACCTTC. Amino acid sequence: CASSQDFGQGLNYGYTF.

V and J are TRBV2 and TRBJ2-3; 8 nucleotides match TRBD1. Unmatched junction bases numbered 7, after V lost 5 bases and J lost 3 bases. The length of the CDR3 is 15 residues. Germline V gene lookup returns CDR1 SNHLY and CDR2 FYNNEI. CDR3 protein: CASSPDRGKTDTQYF. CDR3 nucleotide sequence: TGTGCCAGCAGTCCCGACAGGGGTAAGACAGATACGCAGTATTTT.

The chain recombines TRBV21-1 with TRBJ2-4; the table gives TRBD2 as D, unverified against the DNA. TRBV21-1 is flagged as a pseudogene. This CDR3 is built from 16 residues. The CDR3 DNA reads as TGTGCCAGCAGCGAAAGACTTAACTTAGCCAAAAACATTCAGTACTTC. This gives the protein CASSERLNLAKNIQYF.

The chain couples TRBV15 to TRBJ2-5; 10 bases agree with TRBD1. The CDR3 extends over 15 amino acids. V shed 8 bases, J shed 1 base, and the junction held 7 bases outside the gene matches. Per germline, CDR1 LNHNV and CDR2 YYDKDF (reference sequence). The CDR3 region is CATRTGTGAQETQYF. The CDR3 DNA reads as TGTGCCACCCGAACCGGGACAGGGGCCCAAGAGACCCAGTACTTC.

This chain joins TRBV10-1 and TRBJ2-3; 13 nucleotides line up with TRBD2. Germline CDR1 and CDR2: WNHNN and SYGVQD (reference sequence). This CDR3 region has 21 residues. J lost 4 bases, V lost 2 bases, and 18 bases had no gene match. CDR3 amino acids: CASSEPRVERTSGRKADTQYF. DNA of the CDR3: TGCGCCAGCAGTGAGCCACGGGTGGAGCGGACTAGCGGGAGAAAAGCAGATACGCAGTATTTT.

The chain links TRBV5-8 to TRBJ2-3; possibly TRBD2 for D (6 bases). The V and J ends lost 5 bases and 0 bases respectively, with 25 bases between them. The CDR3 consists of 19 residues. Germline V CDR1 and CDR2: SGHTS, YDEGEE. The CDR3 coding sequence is TGTGCCAGCAGTTTTGCACGTGGGGGGACGCTGAGGAGCACAGATACGCAGTATTTT. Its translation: CASSFARGGTLRSTDTQYF.

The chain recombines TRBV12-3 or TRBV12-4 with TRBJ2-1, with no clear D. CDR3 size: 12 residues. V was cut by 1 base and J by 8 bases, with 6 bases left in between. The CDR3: CASSLVADEQFF. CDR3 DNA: TGTGCCAGCAGTTTAGTTGCGGATGAGCAGTTCTTC.

CDR3 in amino acids: CASTITSGGLSYNEQFF. The CDR3 DNA sequence: TGTGCCAGCACCATAACTAGCGGGGGGCTCTCCTACAATGAGCAGTTCTTC. The chain has TRBV27 and TRBJ2-1, with 12 bases fitting TRBD2. Germline CDR1 MNHEY, CDR2 SMNVEV (reference sequence). Trimming cost V 7 bases and J 0 bases; bases outside gene matches: 7. The CDR3 is 17 residues long.

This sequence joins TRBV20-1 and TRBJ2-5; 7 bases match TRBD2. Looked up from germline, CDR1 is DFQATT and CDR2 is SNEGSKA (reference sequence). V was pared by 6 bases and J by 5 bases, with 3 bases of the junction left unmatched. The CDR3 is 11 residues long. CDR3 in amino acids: CSAWEGETQYF. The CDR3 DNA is TGCAGTGCCTGGGAGGGGGAGACCCAGTACTTC.

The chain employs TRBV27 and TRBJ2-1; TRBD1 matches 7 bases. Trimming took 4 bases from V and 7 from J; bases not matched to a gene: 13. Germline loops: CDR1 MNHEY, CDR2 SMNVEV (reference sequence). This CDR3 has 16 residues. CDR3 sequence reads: CASSSLTGISWNEQFF. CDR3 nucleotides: TGTGCCAGCAGTTCCTTGACAGGGATCTCATGGAATGAGCAGTTCTTC.